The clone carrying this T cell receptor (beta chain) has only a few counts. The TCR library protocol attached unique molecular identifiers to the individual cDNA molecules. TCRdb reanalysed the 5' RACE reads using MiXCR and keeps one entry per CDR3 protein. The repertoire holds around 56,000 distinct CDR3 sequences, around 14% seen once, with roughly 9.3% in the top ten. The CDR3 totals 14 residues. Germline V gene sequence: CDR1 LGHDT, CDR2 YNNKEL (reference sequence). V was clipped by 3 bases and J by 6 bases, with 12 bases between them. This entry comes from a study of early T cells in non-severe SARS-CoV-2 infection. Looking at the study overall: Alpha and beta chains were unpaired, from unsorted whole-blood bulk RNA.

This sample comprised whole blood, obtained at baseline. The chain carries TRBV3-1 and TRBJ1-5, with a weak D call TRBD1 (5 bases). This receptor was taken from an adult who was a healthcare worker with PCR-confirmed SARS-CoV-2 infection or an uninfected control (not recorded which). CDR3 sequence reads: CASSQGQGGQPQHF. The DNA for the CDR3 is TGTGCCAGCAGCCAGGGGCAGGGAGGTCAGCCCCAGCATTTT.